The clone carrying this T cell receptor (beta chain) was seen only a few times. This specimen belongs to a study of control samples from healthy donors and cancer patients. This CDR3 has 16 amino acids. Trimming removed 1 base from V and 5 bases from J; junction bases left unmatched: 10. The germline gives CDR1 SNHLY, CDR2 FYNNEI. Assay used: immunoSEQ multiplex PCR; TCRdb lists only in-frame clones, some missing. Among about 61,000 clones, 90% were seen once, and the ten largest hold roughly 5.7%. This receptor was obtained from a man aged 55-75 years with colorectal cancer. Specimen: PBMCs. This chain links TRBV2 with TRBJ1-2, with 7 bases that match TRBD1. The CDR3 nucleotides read TGTGCCAGCAGTGAAGAGAGTCCGAACAGGGGTTATGGCTACACCTTC. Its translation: CASSEESPNRGYGYTF.